The 26 T cell receptor beta chains below all came from one sample that was sequenced in a study of blood T cell repertoires in COVID-19. The table came from immunoSEQ multiplex PCR; TCRdb's copy has only in-frame clones and leaves some out. The sample includes roughly 78,000 clones, around 78% of them seen just once. The specimen was peripheral blood. These receptors were obtained from a woman at least 80 years old with acute or convalescent COVID-19.

The rearrangement joins TRBV7-8 to TRBJ1-1; D is uncertain. Germline V lookup: CDR1 SGHVS, CDR2 FQNEAQ. The CDR3 is 13 residues long. V lost 5 bases, J lost 1 base, and 8 bases lay in between. The CDR3 reads CASSRTENTEAFF. The CDR3 region has the DNA TGTGCCAGCAGCCGTACAGAGAACACTGAAGCTTTCTTT.

The V and J genes are TRBV7-2 and TRBJ2-7; 7 bases are a match to TRBD1. Trimming at V came to 6 bases and at J to 3 bases, leaving 8 bases not matched to a gene. The CDR3 has 14 residues. Germline assignment: CDR1 SGHTA and CDR2 FQGNSA. CDR3 sequence reads: CASSSNRDSYEQYF. The CDR3 region has the DNA TGTGCCAGCAGTTCGAACCGGGACAGCTACGAGCAGTACTTC.

V usage is TRBV28 and J usage is TRBJ2-7; D possibly corresponds to TRBD1 (5 bases). CDR3 length: 12 residues. V was cut by 5 bases and J by 4 bases, with 9 bases left in between. Germline V gene lookup returns CDR1 MDHEN and CDR2 SYDVKM. CDR3 sequence (DNA): TGTGCCAGCAGTCGCAGGGAATACGAGCAGTACTTC. Translating it yields CASSRREYEQYF.

The chain has TRBV30 and TRBJ2-6; D gene unclear. This CDR3 region has 13 residues. Trimming removed 3 bases from V and 1 base from J, with 4 bases in between. CDR1 GTSNPN and CDR2 SVGIG come from the germline V gene (reference sequence). CDR3 bases: TGTGCCTGGAGAGCTTCTGGGGCCAACGTCCTGACTTTC. This translates into CAWRASGANVLTF. The full variable domain, its missing parts supplied by reference TRBV30 and TRBJ2-6, is SQTIHQWPATLVQPVGSPLSLECTVEGTSNPNLYWYRQAAGRGLQLLFYSVGIGQISSEVPQNLSASRPQDRQFILSSKKLLLSDSGFYLCAWRASGANVLTFGAGSRLTVL.

This sequence joins TRBV19 and TRBJ1-1, with 7 bases lining up with TRBD1. V dropped 1 base and J dropped 7; count of bases not matched to a gene: 12. Germline V lookup: CDR1 LNHDA, CDR2 SQIVND (reference sequence). This CDR3 region has 16 residues. In nucleotides, the CDR3 is TGTGCCAGTAGTATAGCCGGCAAACAGGGGAATAATGAAGCTTTCTTT. This codes for CASSIAGKQGNNEAFF.

This chain uses TRBV11-3 with TRBJ1-6; tentative D call: TRBD1 (6 bases). Looked up from germline, CDR1 is SGHNT and CDR2 is YENEEA. CDR3 length: 15 residues. Trimming took 5 bases from V and 9 from J, leaving 17 bases between them. As DNA, the CDR3 is TGTGCCAGCAGCATCGCACAGGGTCTCGGTTCACCCCTCCACTTT. Amino acids: CASSIAQGLGSPLHF.

CDR3 region: CASSIEGARIDTQYF. The CDR3, as DNA: TGTGCCAGTAGTATCGAGGGGGCGAGAATAGATACGCAGTATTTT. The V and J genes are TRBV19 and TRBJ2-3; 7 bases agree with TRBD1. Losses at the gene ends were 3 bases for V and 5 bases for J; bases not matched to a gene: 8. CDR1 is LNHDA, CDR2 SQIVND, per germline (reference sequence). This CDR3 is 15 amino acids long.

The chain is built from TRBV19 and TRBJ2-4, with 8 bases matching TRBD2. The V gene's germline CDR1 is LNHDA and CDR2 SQIVND (reference sequence). This CDR3 contains 18 residues. Unmatched junction bases numbered 17, after V lost 10 bases and J lost 0 bases. This CDR3 reads CATPAGGSQGVAKNIQYF. For the CDR3, the DNA is TGTGCCACCCCGGCGGGGGGATCCCAGGGAGTAGCCAAAAACATTCAGTACTTC.

The gene calls are TRBV5-1 and TRBJ1-2; the D gene is possibly TRBD1 (5 bases). Germline V gives CDR1 SGHRS, CDR2 YFSETQ. The CDR3 spans 12 residues. V dropped 3 bases and J dropped 4 bases, with 7 bases sitting between them. CDR3 residues: CASSSTVYGYTF. CDR3 nucleotide sequence: TGCGCCAGCAGCTCGACAGTCTATGGCTACACCTTC.

This chain uses TRBV6-4 with TRBJ2-3; the match to TRBD2 covers 10 bases. This CDR3 is built from 16 residues. The junction had 11 bases not matched to a gene; V was cut back by 9 bases and J by 2 bases. Germline-derived CDR1 and CDR2 are MRHNA and SNTAGT. The CDR3, as DNA: TGTGCCAGTCCTCTGACCGGGACTAGCGACACAGATACGCAGTATTTT. It encodes CASPLTGTSDTDTQYF.

The rearrangement links TRBV5-1 to TRBJ1-5; the D gene is possibly TRBD1 (5 bases). The CDR3 spans 15 residues. The V and J ends lost 4 bases and 3 bases respectively, with 14 bases between them. Germline loops: CDR1 SGHRS, CDR2 YFSETQ. CDR3 residues: CASSPNGGANQPQHF. In nucleotides, the CDR3 is TGCGCCAGCAGCCCCAATGGAGGGGCCAATCAGCCCCAGCATTTT.

This sequence joins TRBV24-1 and TRBJ2-3; possible D gene TRBD1, 6 bases. The V gene lost 6 bases and the J gene lost 2 bases, with 11 bases spanning the gap. This CDR3 is 14 amino acids long. The germline V gene has CDR1 KGHDR and CDR2 SFDVKD. The CDR3 DNA reads as TGTGCCACCAGTCAGAACAGGGTCACAGATACGCAGTATTTT. It translates to CATSQNRVTDTQYF.

This sequence joins TRBV2 and TRBJ2-5; D ambiguous. Germline loops: CDR1 SNHLY, CDR2 FYNNEI. With 2 bases removed from V and 2 bases from J, the gap between germline ends came to 12 bases. CDR3 length: 15 amino acids. The CDR3 DNA reads as TGTGCCAGCAGTGAACAGACGGTGAGGCAAGAGACCCAGTACTTC. Translating gives CASSEQTVRQETQYF.

The rearrangement uses TRBV18 and TRBJ1-3; tentatively, D is TRBD1 (5 bases). The CDR3 spans 16 residues. CDR1 is KGHSH, CDR2 LQKENI, per germline. V shed 4 bases and J shed 4 bases, with 17 bases lying between them. Here the CDR3 reads CASSLGDSLGGNTIYF. In DNA, the CDR3 is TGTGCCAGCTCACTCGGCGACAGCCTGGGGGGAAACACCATATATTTT.

The V gene is TRBV12-5, the J gene TRBJ1-1, with a possible D match to TRBD1 (6 bases). This CDR3 has 13 amino acids. Germline V gene data show CDR1 as LGHNT and CDR2 as FRNRAP. V lost 2 bases, J lost 4 bases, and 8 bases lay in between. CDR3 DNA sequence: TGTGCTAGTGGTTTGAGGGGGACCACTGAAGCTTTCTTT. Translation: CASGLRGTTEAFF. Full variable domain (rest looked up from reference TRBV12-5 and TRBJ1-1): DARVTQTPRHKVTEMGQEVTMRCQPILGHNTVFWYRQTMMQGLELLAYFRNRAPLDDSGMPKDRFSAEMPDATLATLKIQPSEPRDSAVYFCASGLRGTTEAFFGQGTRLTVV.

The genes are TRBV28 and TRBJ1-2; weak D call: TRBD1 (5 bases). In germline, CDR1 is MDHEN, CDR2 SYDVKM. The V and J ends lost 3 bases and 4 bases respectively, with 18 bases between them. The CDR3 runs to 16 residues. CDR3: CASSLLAAGGGYGYTF. CDR3 sequence (DNA): TGTGCCAGCAGTTTGCTAGCGGCAGGCGGGGGCTATGGCTACACCTTC.

V is TRBV3-1 (or the pseudogene TRBV3-2) and J is TRBJ2-3; D gene ambiguous. The CDR3 runs 14 residues. From germline, CDR1 is LGHDT and CDR2 YNNKEL (reference sequence). Trimming cost V 2 bases and J 4 bases, with 10 bases left between them. CDR3: CASSQRRSADTQYF. CDR3 sequence (DNA): TGTGCCAGCAGCCAACGGAGAAGCGCAGATACGCAGTATTTT.

The chain uses TRBV7-7 and TRBJ2-7; 7 bases agree with TRBD1. Germline CDR1 and CDR2: SSHAT and FNYEAQ (reference sequence). The CDR3 has 13 residues. After removal of 5 bases from V and 6 bases from J, the junction contained 7 bases not matched to a gene. CDR3 loop: CASSQGDSGEQYF. The CDR3 nucleotides read TGTGCCAGCAGCCAGGGGGACAGCGGCGAGCAGTACTTC.

The chain employs TRBV11-2 and TRBJ1-1; D is possibly TRBD1 (6 bases). V was shortened by 4 bases and J by 3 bases, with 15 bases between the two germline ends. CDR3 size: 15 residues. CDR1 and CDR2 (germline): SGHAT, FQNNGV. The CDR3 loop is CASSSRGGWDTEAFF. CDR3 nucleotide sequence: TGTGCCAGCAGCTCACGGGGGGGCTGGGACACTGAAGCTTTCTTT.

The V gene is TRBV30, the J gene TRBJ1-2, with 7 bases lining up with TRBD1. CDR3 length: 15 amino acids. Per germline, CDR1 GTSNPN and CDR2 SVGIG (reference sequence). With 0 bases clipped from V and 7 bases from J, the junction kept 11 bases outside the gene matches. The CDR3 coding sequence is TGTGCCTGGAGTGTCGTAAACAGGGGTGCGGCTGGCTACACCTTC. Amino acid sequence: CAWSVVNRGAAGYTF.

This clone appeared a single time. The genes are TRBV6-5 and TRBJ2-1; 9 bases match TRBD1. The CDR3 has 15 residues. J gave up 1 base and V 7 bases, and 5 bases lay outside the gene matches. Germline lookup yields CDR1 MNHEY and CDR2 SVGAGI. This CDR3 is CASISGTGSYNEQFF. DNA of the CDR3: TGTGCCAGCATATCCGGGACAGGGTCCTACAATGAGCAGTTCTTC.

The rearrangement uses TRBV19 and TRBJ1-4; D not certain. Trimming removed 4 bases at V and 3 bases at J, with 9 bases between. This CDR3 is 14 amino acids long. Looked up from germline, CDR1 is LNHDA and CDR2 is SQIVND (reference sequence). CDR3 coding DNA: TGTGCCAGTAGTAAGCAGGTCCCTAATGAAAAACTGTTTTTT. Translation gives CASSKQVPNEKLFF.

This sequence joins TRBV2 and TRBJ2-1; TRBD2 matches at 9 bases. This CDR3 spans 15 amino acids. With 6 bases clipped from V and 1 base from J, the junction kept 4 bases outside the gene matches. CDR1 SNHLY and CDR2 FYNNEI come from the germline V gene. In DNA form, the CDR3 reads TGTGCCAGCAGCCGTAGCGGGAGTTCCTACAATGAGCAGTTCTTC. The encoded protein is CASSRSGSSYNEQFF.

The chain uses TRBV6-5 and TRBJ1-2; D not certain. Trimming removed 7 bases at V and 7 bases at J, with 19 bases between. CDR1 and CDR2 (germline): MNHEY, SVGAGI. The CDR3 is 14 residues long. The CDR3 sequence is CASIDLGGALGYTF. The CDR3, as DNA: TGTGCCAGCATCGACTTGGGTGGCGCTCTTGGCTACACCTTC.

This chain joins TRBV5-4 and TRBJ2-3; the match to TRBD2 covers 9 bases. The J segment lost 2 bases and the V segment lost 4 bases, leaving 5 bases of the junction unmatched. The CDR3 is 15 amino acids. Germline-derived CDR1 and CDR2 are SGHNT and YYREEE (reference sequence). CDR3 loop: CASSPTSGNTDTQYF. CDR3 DNA sequence: TGTGCCAGCAGCCCGACTAGCGGCAACACAGATACGCAGTATTTT.

The CDR3 is CASSPGQGSTEAFF. In DNA form, the CDR3 reads TGTGCCAGCAGCCCGGGACAGGGAAGCACTGAAGCTTTCTTT. This chain uses TRBV11-3 with TRBJ1-1; 9 bases are a match to TRBD1. This CDR3 spans 14 amino acids. Germline values: CDR1 SGHNT, CDR2 YENEEA. After removal of 5 bases from V and 4 bases from J, the junction contained 5 bases not matched to a gene.